The 19 T cell receptor beta chains in this list originate from one sample, sequenced in a study of cytomegalovirus exposure and HLA in healthy donors. PCR primers comprised 60 Vbeta and 13 Jbeta primers. Assay used: immunoSEQ multiplex PCR; TCRdb lists only in-frame clones, some missing. The sample records approximately 270,000 clones, under 90% being singletons. The sample taken for sequencing was PBMCs. These receptors all come from a girl aged 2 to 9 in good health and CMV-seronegative.

The chain is built from TRBV14 and TRBJ2-1; TRBD1 aligns across 8 bases. This CDR3 is 16 amino acids long. Trimming at V came to 0 bases and at J to 6 bases, leaving 7 bases not matched to a gene. The germline gives CDR1 SGHDN, CDR2 FVKESK. DNA for the CDR3: TGTGCCAGCAGCCAAGATTGGCAGGGGGCGATCAATGAGCAGTTCTTC. Protein sequence: CASSQDWQGAINEQFF. The full variable domain, completed using reference TRBV14 and TRBJ2-1, is EAGVTQFPSHSVIEKGQTVTLRCDPISGHDNLYWYRRVMGKEIKFLLHFVKESKQDESGMPNNRFLAERTGGTYSTLKVQPAELEDSGVYFCASSQDWQGAINEQFFGPGTRLTVL.

The chain couples TRBV5-4 to TRBJ2-2, with TRBD1 matching 7 bases. Germline-derived CDR1 and CDR2 are SGHNT and YYREEE (reference sequence). Trimming at V came to 4 bases and at J to 1 base, leaving 1 base not matched to a gene. This CDR3 is 14 amino acids long. Here the CDR3 DNA reads TGTGCCAGCAGCAGGGACAGGAACACCGGGGAGCTGTTTTTT. Translated, it gives CASSRDRNTGELFF.

V gene TRBV6-5 combines with J gene TRBJ2-5, with 7 bases matching TRBD2. The germline V gene has CDR1 MNHEY and CDR2 SVGAGI. The CDR3 is 15 amino acids. V was clipped by 2 bases and J by 0 bases; unmatched bases: 3. The CDR3 is CASSYTAGDQETQYF. The CDR3 nucleotides are TGTGCCAGCAGTTACACTGCGGGGGACCAAGAGACCCAGTACTTC.

The chain couples TRBV11-2 to TRBJ2-3, with 10 bases that match TRBD2. The CDR3 covers 17 residues. The V segment lost 2 bases and the J segment 1 base; nucleotides outside the gene matches: 6. The germline V gene has CDR1 SGHAT and CDR2 FQNNGV. CDR3 sequence reads: CASSLYTGTSGTDTQYF. CDR3 nucleotides: TGTGCCAGCAGCTTATACACCGGGACTAGCGGCACAGATACGCAGTATTTT. Full variable domain (remainder filled in from reference TRBV11-2 and TRBJ2-3): EAGVAQSPRYKIIEKRQSVAFWCNPISGHATLYWYQQILGQGPKLLIQFQNNGVVDDSQLPKDRFSAERLKGVDSTLKIQPAKLEDSAVYLCASSLYTGTSGTDTQYFGPGTRLTVL.

The rearrangement uses TRBV7-3 and TRBJ2-1; TRBD2 matches 7 bases. The ends lost 4 bases at V and 2 bases at J; junction bases unmatched: 11. CDR3 length: 17 residues. Germline CDR1 SGHTA, CDR2 FQGTGA. CDR3 protein: CASSSLVGGETYNEQFF. The CDR3 DNA reads as TGTGCCAGCAGCTCCCTAGTGGGGGGGGAAACCTACAATGAGCAGTTCTTC.

This sequence joins TRBV6-1 and TRBJ1-6, with 9 bases fitting TRBD1. J gave up 4 bases and V 4 bases, and 8 bases lay outside the gene matches. Germline loops: CDR1 MNHNS, CDR2 SASEGT. The CDR3 contains 17 residues. CDR3 residues: CASSGGGTGRYNSPLHF. Written as DNA, the CDR3 is TGTGCCAGCAGTGGGGGAGGGACAGGGCGATATAATTCACCCCTCCACTTT.

The chain combines TRBV7-2 with TRBJ1-3; D is unresolved. This CDR3 is 14 amino acids long. Germline CDR1 and CDR2: SGHTA and FQGNSA. Trimming stripped 1 base from V and 2 bases from J, with 6 bases between. CDR3 amino acids: CASSLGTAGNTIYF. The CDR3 DNA is TGTGCCAGCAGCTTAGGCACGGCTGGAAACACCATATATTTT.

This chain uses TRBV2 with TRBJ2-5; D ambiguous. The germline V gene has CDR1 SNHLY and CDR2 FYNNEI. Trimming pared 4 bases from V and 7 bases from J, leaving 10 bases between. The CDR3 spans 12 residues. Here the CDR3 DNA reads TGTGCCAGCAGTGGTGACCTAGGGACCCAGTACTTC. It translates to CASSGDLGTQYF.

This rearrangement joins TRBV7-9 to TRBJ2-7; 10 bases match TRBD2. Looked up from germline, CDR1 is SEHNR and CDR2 is FQNEAQ (reference sequence). The CDR3 runs 19 residues. J was trimmed by 6 bases and V by 2 bases; bases with no gene match: 19. CDR3: CASSLYLAGVSPPSLEQYF. CDR3 sequence (DNA): TGTGCCAGCAGCTTATACCTAGCGGGAGTGTCCCCCCCATCCCTCGAGCAGTACTTC.

This chain links TRBV7-3 with TRBJ2-1; 7 bases are shared with TRBD2. This CDR3 spans 17 amino acids. Germline V CDR1 and CDR2: SGHTA, FQGTGA. Unmatched junction bases numbered 13, after V lost 1 base and J lost 7 bases. In nucleotides, the CDR3 is TGTGCCAGCAGCTTAATTATGGGGCGGGAGCAGGAAAATGAGCAGTTCTTC. Amino acids: CASSLIMGREQENEQFF.

This clone was seen only once. This sequence joins TRBV30 and TRBJ1-1, with TRBD1 matching over 10 bases. V shed 0 bases, J shed 5 bases, and the junction held 3 bases outside the gene matches. Germline V lookup: CDR1 GTSNPN, CDR2 SVGIG (reference sequence). The CDR3 is 14 residues long. As DNA, the CDR3 is TGTGCCTGGAGTGTAGGGGACAGGGGAACTGAAGCTTTCTTT. Protein sequence: CAWSVGDRGTEAFF.

The chain recombines TRBV25-1 with TRBJ1-2; D perhaps matches TRBD1 (6 bases). Looked up from germline, CDR1 is MGHDK and CDR2 is SYGVNS. The V and J ends lost 3 bases and 4 bases respectively, with 9 bases between them. The CDR3 has 13 amino acids. CDR3 region: CASSDPGAYGYTF. The CDR3 bases are TGTGCCAGCAGTGATCCAGGGGCCTATGGCTACACCTTC.

The chain recombines TRBV28 with TRBJ2-1; a weak D match, TRBD2 (5 bases). Trimming cost V 5 bases and J 13 bases, with 12 bases left between them. The CDR3 extends over 11 amino acids. Germline V gene data show CDR1 as MDHEN and CDR2 as SYDVKM. Here the CDR3 reads CASSNQRTQFF. As DNA, the CDR3 is TGTGCCAGCAGTAACCAGCGGACCCAGTTCTTC. The complete variable domain, with remaining parts taken from reference TRBV28 and TRBJ2-1, reads DVKVTQSSRYLVKRTGEKVFLECVQDMDHENMFWYRQDPGLGLRLIYFSYDVKMKEKGDIPEGYSVSREKKERFSLILESASTNQTSMYLCASSNQRTQFFGPGTRLTVL.

The V gene is TRBV4-2, the J gene TRBJ2-7, with a tentative D call TRBD2 (5 bases). The CDR3 contains 15 residues. CDR1 and CDR2 from the germline V gene are LGHNA and YNFKEQ. V was clipped by 0 bases and J by 4 bases, with 13 bases between them. The CDR3 loop is CASSQDLGELYEQYF. CDR3 nucleotide sequence: TGTGCCAGCAGCCAAGATCTTGGGGAGTTATACGAGCAGTACTTC.

The chain has TRBV19 and TRBJ2-7; D is undetermined. The CDR3 is 17 residues long. Germline V gene sequence: CDR1 LNHDA, CDR2 SQIVND (reference sequence). Trimming stripped 3 bases from V and 0 bases from J, with 18 bases between. CDR3 loop: CASSISHLAEISYEQYF. In DNA, the CDR3 is TGTGCCAGTAGTATCTCCCACCTGGCGGAGATCTCCTACGAGCAGTACTTC.

As to this clone: The sample carries other DNA sequences with the same CDR3. V is TRBV28 and J is TRBJ2-7, with 12 bases identical to TRBD2. The CDR3 length is 12 residues. CDR1 and CDR2 (germline): MDHEN, SYDVKM. J gave up 4 bases and V 8 bases, and 0 bases lay outside the gene matches. CDR3 nucleotides: TGTGCCAGCGGGACTAGCGGGTACGAGCAGTACTTC. Protein: CASGTSGYEQYF.

The chain combines TRBV28 with TRBJ1-5; D unresolved. The V gene's germline CDR1 is MDHEN and CDR2 SYDVKM. V lost 2 bases, J lost 4 bases, and 18 bases lay in between. The CDR3 extends over 17 amino acids. The CDR3 DNA is TGTGCCAGCAGTTTAAAAACCGCTTCCAGGTATAATCAGCCCCAGCATTTT. Translation gives CASSLKTASRYNQPQHF.

The chain links TRBV11-2 to TRBJ1-1; possibly TRBD1 for D (6 bases). The CDR3 covers 17 residues. V dropped 3 bases and J dropped 0 bases, with 17 bases sitting between them. Germline V gene sequence: CDR1 SGHAT, CDR2 FQNNGV. The CDR3 nucleotides read TGTGCCAGCAGCTTGGGACCTACAGGGCCCATGAACACTGAAGCTTTCTTT. It specifies CASSLGPTGPMNTEAFF. Full variable domain (outside the CDR3, taken from reference TRBV11-2 and TRBJ1-1): EAGVAQSPRYKIIEKRQSVAFWCNPISGHATLYWYQQILGQGPKLLIQFQNNGVVDDSQLPKDRFSAERLKGVDSTLKIQPAKLEDSAVYLCASSLGPTGPMNTEAFFGQGTRLTVV.

This chain connects TRBV28 to TRBJ1-3; maybe TRBD1 (5 bases). The CDR3 spans 15 residues. V was clipped by 6 bases and J by 0 bases, with 12 bases between them. From germline, CDR1 is MDHEN and CDR2 SYDVKM. The DNA for the CDR3 is TGTGCCAGCAGGGAGCAGGGCTCCTCTGGAAACACCATATATTTT. Its protein is CASREQGSSGNTIYF.